This entry concerns a single T cell receptor beta chain. The antigen remains undetermined. CDR3 size: 16 residues. Unmatched junction bases numbered 12, after V lost 5 bases and J lost 5 bases. The germline V gene has CDR1 ENHRY and CDR2 SYGVKD. The record originates from a study of T cell responses to AZD1222 COVID-19 vaccine. The repertoire was sequenced with immunoSEQ multiplex PCR; TCRdb's copy has only in-frame clones and lacks some. The table has about 190,000 clones, 85% to 95% seen once. Overall study results and limits: Seropositive AZD1222 recipients at baseline numbered only five or six. Sampled repertoires all dated from after the peak T cell response.

The sample in question was peripheral blood, obtained on day 0 of AZD1222 vaccination. The chain recombines TRBV10-3 with TRBJ2-7; TRBD1 matches at 10 bases. This TCR derives from an adult in good health. CDR3 nucleotides: TGTGCCATCAGTCCCGGGACAGGGGACCTTCGCGACGAGCAGTACTTC. The encoded protein is CAISPGTGDLRDEQYF.